This note documents a single TCR beta chain sequence. Its specificity is not known. The read ends 3 residues early relative to the CDR3; the germline J gene fills the gap. TCRdb's copy holds only in-frame clones and misses some; the assay was immunoSEQ multiplex PCR. This repertoire lists about 40,000 clones without singletons; around 2.8% sits in the top ten. This CDR3 has 15 amino acids. Germline V gives CDR1 GTSNPN, CDR2 SVGIG (reference sequence). The entry originates in a study of T cell clonality in common variable immunodeficiency. Findings and limits, study-wide: Authors noted CVID clonality's cause needs subpopulation repertoire sequencing. CVID subjects had higher TCRbeta clonality than healthy controls, most marked in about a third. Compared with controls, CVID subjects had fewer shared TCRbeta clones.

The chain couples TRBV30 to TRBJ1-4, with 10 bases that match TRBD1. The sequence derives from a person aged 18 to 75 in good health. The source material was peripheral blood mononuclear cells. CDR3 residues: CAWSLTGGQGSPLFF. The DNA read from the CDR3 is TGTGCCTGGAGCCTGACAGGGGGCCAGGGGTCACCA.